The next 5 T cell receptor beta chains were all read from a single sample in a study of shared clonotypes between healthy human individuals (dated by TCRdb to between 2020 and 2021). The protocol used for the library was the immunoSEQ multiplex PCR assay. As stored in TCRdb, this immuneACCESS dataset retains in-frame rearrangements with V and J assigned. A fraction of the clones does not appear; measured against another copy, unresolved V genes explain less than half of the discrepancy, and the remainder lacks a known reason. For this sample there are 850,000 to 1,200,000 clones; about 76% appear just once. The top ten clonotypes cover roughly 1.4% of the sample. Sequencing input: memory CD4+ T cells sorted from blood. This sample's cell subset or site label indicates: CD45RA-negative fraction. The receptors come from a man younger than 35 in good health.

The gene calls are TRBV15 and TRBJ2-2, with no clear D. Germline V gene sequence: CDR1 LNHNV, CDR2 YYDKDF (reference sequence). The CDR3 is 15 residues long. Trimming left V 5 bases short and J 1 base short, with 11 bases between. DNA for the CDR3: TGTGCCACCAGCCCCGACAAGTTGAACACCGGGGAGCTGTTTTTT. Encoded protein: CATSPDKLNTGELFF.

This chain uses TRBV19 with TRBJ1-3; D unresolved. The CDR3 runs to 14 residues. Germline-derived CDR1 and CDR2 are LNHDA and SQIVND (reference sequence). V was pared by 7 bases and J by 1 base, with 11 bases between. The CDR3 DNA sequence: TGTGCCAGTACGGAGCGGATTTCTGGAAACACCATATATTTT. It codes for CASTERISGNTIYF.

The CDR3, as DNA: TGTGCCAGCTCACCGACTAGCGACCACTACGAGCAGTACTTC. This encodes CASSPTSDHYEQYF. The chain couples TRBV18 to TRBJ2-7; TRBD2 matches 8 bases. The V and J ends lost 3 bases and 3 bases, in that order; junction bases with no gene match: 4. The CDR3 spans 14 residues. The germline V gene encodes CDR1 KGHSH and CDR2 LQKENI.

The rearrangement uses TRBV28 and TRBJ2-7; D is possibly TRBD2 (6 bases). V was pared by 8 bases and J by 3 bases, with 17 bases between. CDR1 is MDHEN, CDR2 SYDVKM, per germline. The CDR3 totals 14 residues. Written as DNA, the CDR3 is TGTGCCAGCTTCCCCCGGGACTCGCGCTACGAGCAGTACTTC. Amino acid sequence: CASFPRDSRYEQYF.

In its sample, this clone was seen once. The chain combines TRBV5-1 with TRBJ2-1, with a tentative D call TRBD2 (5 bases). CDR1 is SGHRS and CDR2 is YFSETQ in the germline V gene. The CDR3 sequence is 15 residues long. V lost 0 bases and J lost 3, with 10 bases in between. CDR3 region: CASSLGGEVYNEQFF. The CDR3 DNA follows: TGCGCCAGCAGCTTGGGGGGAGAGGTCTACAATGAGCAGTTCTTC. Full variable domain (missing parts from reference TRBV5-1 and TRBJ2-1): KAGVTQTPRYLIKTRGQQVTLSCSPISGHRSVSWYQQTPGQGLQFLFEYFSETQRNKGNFPGRFSGRQFSNSRSEMNVSTLELGDSALYLCASSLGGEVYNEQFFGPGTRLTVL.